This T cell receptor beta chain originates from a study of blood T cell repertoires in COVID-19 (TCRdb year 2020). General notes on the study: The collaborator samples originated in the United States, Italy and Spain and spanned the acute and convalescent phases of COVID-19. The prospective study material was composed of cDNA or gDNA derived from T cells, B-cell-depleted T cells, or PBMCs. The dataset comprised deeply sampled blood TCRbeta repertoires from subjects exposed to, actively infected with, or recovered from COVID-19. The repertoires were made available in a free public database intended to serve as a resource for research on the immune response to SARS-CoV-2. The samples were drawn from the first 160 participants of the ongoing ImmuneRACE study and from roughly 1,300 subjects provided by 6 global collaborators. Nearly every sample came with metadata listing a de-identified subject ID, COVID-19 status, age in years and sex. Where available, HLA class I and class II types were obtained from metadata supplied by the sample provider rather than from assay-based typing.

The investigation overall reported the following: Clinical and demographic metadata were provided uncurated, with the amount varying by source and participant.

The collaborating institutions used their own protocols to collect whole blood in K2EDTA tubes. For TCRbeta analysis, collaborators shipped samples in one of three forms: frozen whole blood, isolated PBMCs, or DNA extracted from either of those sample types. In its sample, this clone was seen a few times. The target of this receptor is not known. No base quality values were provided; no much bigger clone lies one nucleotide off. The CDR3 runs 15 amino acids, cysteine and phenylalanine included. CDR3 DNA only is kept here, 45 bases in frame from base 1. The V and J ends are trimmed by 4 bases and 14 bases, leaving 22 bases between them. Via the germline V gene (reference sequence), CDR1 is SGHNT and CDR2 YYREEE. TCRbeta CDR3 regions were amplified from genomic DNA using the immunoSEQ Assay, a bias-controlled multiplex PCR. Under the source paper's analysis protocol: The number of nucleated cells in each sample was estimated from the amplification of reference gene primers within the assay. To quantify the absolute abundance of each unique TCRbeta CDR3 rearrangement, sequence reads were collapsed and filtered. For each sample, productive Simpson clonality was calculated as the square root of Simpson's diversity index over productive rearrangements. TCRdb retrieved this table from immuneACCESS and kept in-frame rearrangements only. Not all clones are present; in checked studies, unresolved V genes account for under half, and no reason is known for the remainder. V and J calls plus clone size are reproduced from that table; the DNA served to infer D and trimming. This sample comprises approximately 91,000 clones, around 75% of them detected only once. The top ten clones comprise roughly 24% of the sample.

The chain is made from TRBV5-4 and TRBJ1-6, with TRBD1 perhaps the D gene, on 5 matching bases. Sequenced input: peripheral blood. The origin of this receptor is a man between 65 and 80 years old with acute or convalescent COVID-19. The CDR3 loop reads CASSDGTGRSLSLHF. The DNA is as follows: TGTGCCAGCAGCGACGGAACAGGCCGCTCTTTGTCCCTCCACTTT. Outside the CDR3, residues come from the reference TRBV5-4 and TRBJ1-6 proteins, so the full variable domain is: ETGVTQSPTHLIKTRGQQVTLRCSSQSGHNTVSWYQQALGQGPQFIFQYYREEENGRGNFPPRFSGLQFPNYSSELNVNALELDDSALYLCASSDGTGRSLSLHFGNGTRLTVT.